One sample yielded the 9 T cell receptor beta chains listed below, sequenced in a study of technical replicates of blood from a handful of donors. The repertoire was sequenced with immunoSEQ multiplex PCR; TCRdb's copy has only in-frame clones and lacks some. The table shows about 100,000 clones, with approximately 95% occurring only once. The sample comprised T cells isolated from PBMCs. The receptor set was obtained from a human donor in good health.

Details on this clone: This sample also contains other DNA sequences that code for the same CDR3. This sequence joins TRBV6-5 and TRBJ1-5; 7 bases agree with TRBD1. J was trimmed by 4 bases and V by 0 bases; bases with no gene match: 0. There are 14 residues in the CDR3. Germline-derived CDR1 and CDR2 are MNHEY and SVGAGI. CDR3 sequence reads: CASSYSQGNQPQHF. CDR3 nucleotides: TGTGCCAGCAGTTACTCACAGGGGAATCAGCCCCAGCATTTT.

V usage is TRBV7-9 and J usage is TRBJ2-2; 10 positions match TRBD1. The CDR3 runs 16 residues. V shed 2 bases and J 5 bases; nucleotides not matched to a gene: 5. Germline V gives CDR1 SEHNR, CDR2 FQNEAQ (reference sequence). In DNA form, the CDR3 reads TGTGCCAGCAGCTTACCGGGACAGGGGAATACCGGGGAGCTGTTTTTT. Its protein is CASSLPGQGNTGELFF.

This chain uses TRBV7-2 with TRBJ2-2, with 11 positions matching TRBD1. The CDR3 sequence is 15 residues long. Per the germline V gene, CDR1 is SGHTA and CDR2 is FQGNSA. Trimming cost V 4 bases and J 7 bases; bases outside gene matches: 5. The CDR3 is CASSSGTGGIGELFF. Here the CDR3 DNA reads TGTGCCAGCAGCTCCGGGACAGGGGGTATCGGGGAGCTGTTTTTT.

The V call is TRBV2, the J call TRBJ2-1; 7 bases are shared with TRBD2. From germline, CDR1 is SNHLY and CDR2 FYNNEI. J gave up 9 bases and V 10 bases, and 18 bases lay outside the gene matches. There are 15 residues in the CDR3. CDR3 sequence (DNA): TGTGCCACGCATATTCTAGCGGCCCCTTCCGCTGAGCAGTTCTTC. Translated: CATHILAAPSAEQFF.

The chain links TRBV6-5 to TRBJ2-2; no clear D. Looked up from germline, CDR1 is MNHEY and CDR2 is SVGAGI. The CDR3 runs to 13 residues. V was trimmed by 7 bases and J by 1 base, leaving 7 bases between them. The CDR3 sequence: CASISVNTGELFF. DNA for the CDR3: TGTGCCAGCATCTCGGTGAACACCGGGGAGCTGTTTTTT.

This clone was found once. The chain joins TRBV7-9 to TRBJ2-3, with TRBD2 identical over 13 bases. Per germline, CDR1 SEHNR and CDR2 FQNEAQ (reference sequence). V trimming: 6 bases; J trimming: 3 bases; junction bases outside the gene matches: 3. This CDR3 contains 15 residues. The CDR3 sequence: CASSLTSGRTDTQYF. The DNA for the CDR3 is TGTGCCAGCAGTTTGACTAGCGGGAGGACAGATACGCAGTATTTT.

This chain uses TRBV15 with TRBJ1-2; 7 nucleotides agree with TRBD1. The CDR3 has 14 amino acids. Germline V lookup: CDR1 LNHNV, CDR2 YYDKDF (reference sequence). V lost 1 base, J lost 6 bases, and 5 bases stayed unmatched. This CDR3 reads CATSRVRDSHGYTF. The CDR3 coding sequence is TGTGCCACCAGCAGAGTTCGGGACAGTCATGGCTACACCTTC.

This rearrangement joins TRBV18 to TRBJ2-3; 9 bases fit TRBD1. The junction had 6 bases not matched to a gene; V was cut back by 3 bases and J by 5 bases. The CDR3 extends over 15 amino acids. Germline V lookup: CDR1 KGHSH, CDR2 LQKENI. Here the CDR3 DNA reads TGTGCCAGCTCACCGGGGGCGGACAGGGGAGATACGCAGTATTTT. Translation: CASSPGADRGDTQYF.

V usage is TRBV5-1 and J usage is TRBJ2-3; 11 nucleotides line up with TRBD2. Losses at the gene ends were 3 bases for V and 3 bases for J; bases not matched to a gene: 3. Germline lookup yields CDR1 SGHRS and CDR2 YFSETQ. The CDR3 has 15 residues. This CDR3 reads CASSSPSGGTDTQYF. The CDR3 nucleotides read TGCGCCAGCAGCTCCCCTAGCGGGGGGACAGATACGCAGTATTTT. Full variable domain (rest looked up from reference TRBV5-1 and TRBJ2-3): KAGVTQTPRYLIKTRGQQVTLSCSPISGHRSVSWYQQTPGQGLQFLFEYFSETQRNKGNFPGRFSGRQFSNSRSEMNVSTLELGDSALYLCASSSPSGGTDTQYFGPGTRLTVL.